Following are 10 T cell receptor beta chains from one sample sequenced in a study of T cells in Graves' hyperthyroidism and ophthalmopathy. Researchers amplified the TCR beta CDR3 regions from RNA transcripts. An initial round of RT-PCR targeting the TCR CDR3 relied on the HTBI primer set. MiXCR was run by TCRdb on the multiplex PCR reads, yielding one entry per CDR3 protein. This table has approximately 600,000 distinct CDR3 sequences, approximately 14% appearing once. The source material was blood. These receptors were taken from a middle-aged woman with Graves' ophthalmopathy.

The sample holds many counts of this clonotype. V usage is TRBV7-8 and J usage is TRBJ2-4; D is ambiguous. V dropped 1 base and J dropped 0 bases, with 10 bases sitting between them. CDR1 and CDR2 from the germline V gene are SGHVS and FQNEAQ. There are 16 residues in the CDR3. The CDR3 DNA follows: TGTGCCAGCAGCTTAGAAGGCGTCCTAGCCAAAAACATTCAGTACTTC. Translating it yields CASSLEGVLAKNIQYF.

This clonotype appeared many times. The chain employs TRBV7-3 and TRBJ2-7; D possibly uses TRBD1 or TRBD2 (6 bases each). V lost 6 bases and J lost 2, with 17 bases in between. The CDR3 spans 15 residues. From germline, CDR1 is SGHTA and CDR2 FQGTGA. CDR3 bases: TGTGCCAGCAGTCTTCAAGGGGGAGGCGCCTACGAGCAGTACTTC. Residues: CASSLQGGGAYEQYF.

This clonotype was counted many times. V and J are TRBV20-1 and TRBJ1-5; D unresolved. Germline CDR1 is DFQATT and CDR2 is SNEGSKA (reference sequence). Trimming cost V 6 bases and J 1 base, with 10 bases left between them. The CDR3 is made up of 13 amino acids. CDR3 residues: CSALPDSNQPQHF. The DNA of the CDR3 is TGCAGTGCCCTCCCCGACAGCAATCAGCCCCAGCATTTT.

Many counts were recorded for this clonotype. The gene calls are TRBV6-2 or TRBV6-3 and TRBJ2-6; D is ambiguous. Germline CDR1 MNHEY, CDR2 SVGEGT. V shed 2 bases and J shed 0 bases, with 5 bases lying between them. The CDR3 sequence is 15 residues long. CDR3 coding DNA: TGTGCCAGCAGTTACCGGTACTCTGGGGCCAACGTCCTGACTTTC. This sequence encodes CASSYRYSGANVLTF.

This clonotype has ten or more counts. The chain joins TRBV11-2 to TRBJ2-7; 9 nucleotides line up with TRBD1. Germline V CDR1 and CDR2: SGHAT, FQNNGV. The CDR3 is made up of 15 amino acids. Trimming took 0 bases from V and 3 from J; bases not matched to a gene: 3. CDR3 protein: CASSLDGQGNYEQYF. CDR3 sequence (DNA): TGTGCCAGCAGCTTAGACGGACAGGGGAACTACGAGCAGTACTTC.

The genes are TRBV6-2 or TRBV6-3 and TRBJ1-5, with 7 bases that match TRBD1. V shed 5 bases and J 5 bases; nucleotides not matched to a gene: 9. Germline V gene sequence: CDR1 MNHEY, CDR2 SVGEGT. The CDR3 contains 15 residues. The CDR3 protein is CASSPMWTGHQPQHF. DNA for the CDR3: TGTGCCAGCAGTCCCATGTGGACAGGCCATCAGCCCCAGCATTTT.

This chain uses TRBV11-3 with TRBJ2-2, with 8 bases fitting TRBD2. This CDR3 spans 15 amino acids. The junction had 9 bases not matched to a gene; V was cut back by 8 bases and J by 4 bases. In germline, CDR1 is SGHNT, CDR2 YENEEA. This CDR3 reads CASGDPGLVTGELFF. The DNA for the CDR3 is TGTGCCAGCGGAGACCCGGGACTAGTCACCGGGGAGCTGTTTTTT.

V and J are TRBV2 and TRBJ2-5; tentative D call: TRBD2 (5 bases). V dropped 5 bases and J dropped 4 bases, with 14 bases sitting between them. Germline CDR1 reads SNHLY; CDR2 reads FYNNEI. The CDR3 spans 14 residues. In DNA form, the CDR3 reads TGTGCCAGCAGTTCCTGGAGGTCGGCAGAGACCCAGTACTTC. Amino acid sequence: CASSSWRSAETQYF.

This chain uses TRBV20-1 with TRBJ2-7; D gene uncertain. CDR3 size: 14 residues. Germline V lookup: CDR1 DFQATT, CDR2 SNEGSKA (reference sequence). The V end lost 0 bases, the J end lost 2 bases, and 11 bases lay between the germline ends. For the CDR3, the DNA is TGCAGTGCTAGAGAAATCGGTACAACCTACGAGCAGTACTTC. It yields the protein CSAREIGTTYEQYF.

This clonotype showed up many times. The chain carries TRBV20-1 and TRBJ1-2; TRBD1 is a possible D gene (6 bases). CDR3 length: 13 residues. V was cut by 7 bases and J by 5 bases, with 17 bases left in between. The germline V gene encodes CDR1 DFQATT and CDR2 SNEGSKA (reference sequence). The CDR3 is CSGYSVGTYGYTF. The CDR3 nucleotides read TGCAGTGGTTACAGTGTGGGGACATATGGCTACACCTTC.